A selection of T cell receptor beta chains follows, all from one sample in a study of identical twins. TCRdb processed the 5' RACE reads anew with MiXCR; each CDR3 protein has one entry. The sample records about 160,000 distinct CDR3 sequences, 3% to 4% being singletons. The sample was memory T cells sorted from blood. These receptors were collected from a man aged 18 to 30 in good health. Both conserved end residues are part of each CDR3. The D gene is left open where the match is weak. Some rows have no size entry. The others give once, few or many, or a class for an expanded clone.

D gene	V gene	clone size	J gene	CDR3 DNA	CDR3 protein
.	TRBV28	few	TRBJ2-7	TGTGCCAGCAGTTCATCCCGAAACCGGGACTCGAGCTCCTACGAGCAGTACTTC	CASSSSRNRDSSSYEQYF
.	TRBV7-8	many	TRBJ1-1	TGTGCCAGCAGCTCCAGTACCGGGACTTACGAAGAAGCTTTCTTT	CASSSSTGTYEEAFF
TRBD2	TRBV6-2/TRBV6-3	many	TRBJ2-1	TGTGCCAGCAGAGCGACTAGCGGGAGGATGGGTGAGCAGTTCTTC	CASRATSGRMGEQFF
.	TRBV2	few	TRBJ1-2	TGTGCCAGCAGGAAAAACGGGGGGAATGGCTACACCTTC	CASRKNGGNGYTF
TRBD1	TRBV12-3/TRBV12-4	many	TRBJ2-5	TGTGCCAGCAGAGACAGGGGACAAGAGACCCAGTACTTC	CASRDRGQETQYF
TRBD1	TRBV20-1	many	TRBJ2-3	TGCAGTGCTTCCACAATACCGGGACAGGGGGCAGGTACAGATACGCAGTATTTT	CSASTIPGQGAGTDTQYF
TRBD1	TRBV5-5	many	TRBJ2-5	TGTGCCAGCAGCTTGGCCCTTTCGACAGGGGTCGGGGAGACCCAGTACTTC	CASSLALSTGVGETQYF
.	TRBV30	many	TRBJ2-2	TGTGCCGGTCCCCGGGGCGGGGAGCTGTTTTTT	CAGPRGGELFF
.	TRBV4-3	.	TRBJ2-7	TGCGCCAGCAGCCAAGATTACGGGCGCGAGCAGTACTTC	CASSQDYGREQYF
.	TRBV6-5	many	TRBJ2-2	TGTGCCAGCAATTTAGAACGGGACACCGGGGAGCTGTTTTTT	CASNLERDTGELFF
.	TRBV20-1	many	TRBJ1-2	TGCAGTGCTAGAGATTCCCGCACCAACTATGGCTACACCTTC	CSARDSRTNYGYTF
.	TRBV18	many	TRBJ1-1	TGTGCCAGCTCACCAGGGGGGGTTCGCACTGAAGCTTTCTTT	CASSPGGVRTEAFF
.	TRBV12-3/TRBV12-4	many	TRBJ1-3	TGTGCCAGCAGTGCCTTGTCCGGGGTGGGAAACACCATATATTTT	CASSALSGVGNTIYF
TRBD1	TRBV7-9	many	TRBJ2-7	TGTGCCAGCAGCAGACAGGGACACGGCGAGCAGTACTTC	CASSRQGHGEQYF
TRBD2	TRBV12-3/TRBV12-4	many	TRBJ2-2	TGTGCCAGCAGGCGGACTAGCGGGAGGGCCACCGGGGAGCTGTTTTTT	CASRRTSGRATGELFF
.	TRBV3-1	many	TRBJ1-4	TGTGCCAGCAGCCAAGTCGTTTCCAGGCGAATGGCAAAACTGTTTTTT	CASSQVVSRRMAKLFF
.	TRBV6-5	many	TRBJ1-1	TGTGCCAGCAGTTACTCGAGTAGGGGACTCGGGAAAGCTTTCTTT	CASSYSSRGLGKAFF
.	TRBV12-3/TRBV12-4	many	TRBJ1-5	TGTGCCAGCACCTTTGAGGTTGATCAGCCCCAGCATTTT	CASTFEVDQPQHF
.	TRBV7-9	many	TRBJ2-1	TGTGCCAGCAGCTTAACCACTGGACTGAACTACAATGAGCAGTTCTTC	CASSLTTGLNYNEQFF
.	TRBV7-9	many	TRBJ2-2	TGTGCCAGCAGCTTAGTAGGCGTTGGCGGGGAGCTGTTTTTT	CASSLVGVGGELFF
TRBD2	TRBV27	many	TRBJ2-1	TGTGCCAGCAGTTTTGACGGGAGGGCCGGCAATGAGCAGTTCTTC	CASSFDGRAGNEQFF
TRBD2	TRBV9	.	TRBJ2-2	TGTGCCAGCAGCGTAGGCGGGGAGGGCTCGGCCGGGGAGCTGTTTTTT	CASSVGGEGSAGELFF
TRBD1	TRBV28	few	TRBJ2-2	TGTGCCAGTAAGAGCGCCGGGACAGGGGTTGGGGAGCTGTTTTTT	CASKSAGTGVGELFF
TRBD1	TRBV3-1	many	TRBJ1-2	TGTGCCAGCAGCCAAGGAATCGGGACAGGGGGTGGCTACACCTTC	CASSQGIGTGGGYTF
TRBD2	TRBV28	many	TRBJ2-1	TGTGCCAGCAGTTGGGCGGGAGGGCCTGCGTACAATGAGCAGTTCTTC	CASSWAGGPAYNEQFF
TRBD2	TRBV29-1	many	TRBJ2-1	TGCAGCGTCCCCCGGACTAGCGGGCGTGTTGAGCAGTTCTTC	CSVPRTSGRVEQFF
.	TRBV7-2	many	TRBJ1-6	TGTGCCAGCAGTAGGCAGACTTCACCCCTCCACTTT	CASSRQTSPLHF
.	TRBV4-3	many	TRBJ2-7	TGCGCCAGCAGCCAAGTTGACGACAGTTCCTACGAGCAGTACTTC	CASSQVDDSSYEQYF
.	TRBV7-9	.	TRBJ2-1	TGTGCCAGCAGCACGACCGACACGCACTCCTACAATGAGCAGTTCTTC	CASSTTDTHSYNEQFF
TRBD2	TRBV7-2	many	TRBJ2-1	TGTGCCAGCAGCTACCAAAGCGGGAACAACAATGAGCAGTTCTTC	CASSYQSGNNNEQFF
TRBD1	TRBV20-1	many	TRBJ1-1	TGCAGTGCTAGATCAGGACAGGGGAACTATATGAACACTGAAGCTTTCTTT	CSARSGQGNYMNTEAFF
.	TRBV2	many	TRBJ2-1	TGTGCCAGCAGTGAAGCAGTTAGCTCCTACAATGAGCAGTTCTTC	CASSEAVSSYNEQFF
TRBD2	TRBV5-1	many	TRBJ2-1	TGCGCCAGCAGCTTGGGGACTAGCGCGAGGTCCTACAATGAGCAGTTCTTC	CASSLGTSARSYNEQFF
.	TRBV7-2	many	TRBJ2-5	TGTGCCAGCAGCTTAGCGCATAGGGGGAGAGAGGAGACCCAGTACTTC	CASSLAHRGREETQYF
.	TRBV3-1	many	TRBJ2-7	TGTGCCAGCAGCCCGGACAGATTTTGGAGCTACGAGCAGTACTTC	CASSPDRFWSYEQYF
.	TRBV24-1	many	TRBJ1-4	TGTGCCACCAGTGACAGGGGCGCACCTAATGAAAAACTGTTTTTT	CATSDRGAPNEKLFF
.	TRBV25-1	few	TRBJ2-2	TGTGCCAGCATCAACACCGGGGAGCTGTTTTTT	CASINTGELFF
.	TRBV27	many	TRBJ1-3	TGTGCCAGCAGTTTATGGCCTCTCTCTGGAAACACCATATATTTT	CASSLWPLSGNTIYF
.	TRBV20-1	many	TRBJ2-3	TGCAGTGCTTACACAGGGCGAGGGCAGGATACGCAGTATTTT	CSAYTGRGQDTQYF